A selection of T cell receptor beta chains follows, all from one sample in a study of blood T cell repertoires in COVID-19. Sequencing was performed with immunoSEQ multiplex PCR; in TCRdb, only in-frame clones are kept and a portion is missing. The data show over 75,000 clones, with about 88% seen just once and roughly 2.8% held by the top ten. The source material was peripheral blood. Receptors originate from a woman older than 75 with acute or convalescent COVID-19. CDR3s include the opening cysteine and the closing phenylalanine or tryptophan. Not every row has a clone size; where given, it reads once, few, many or a size class.

clone size,V gene,J gene,CDR3 protein
.,TRBV2,TRBJ2-7,CASSDGGEGTGYEQYF
.,TRBV5-5,TRBJ1-2,CASSLAVDYGYTF
.,TRBV10-2,TRBJ2-3,CASSHTSGGRTDTQYF
.,TRBV19,TRBJ1-5,CASRTAGNQPQHF
.,TRBV7-6,TRBJ1-1,CASSLTGEAFF
once,TRBV3-1/TRBV3-2,TRBJ2-6,CASSQGGLSGANVLTF
.,TRBV4-1,TRBJ2-2,CASSQTGTSGRADTGELFF
once,TRBV6-6,TRBJ1-1,CASSLKQGYMPTEAFF
.,TRBV6-2/TRBV6-3,TRBJ1-2,CASSSDSRLHISDYGYTF
.,TRBV7-2,TRBJ1-3,CASSLAPGWTSGNTIYF
.,TRBV7-2,TRBJ1-1,CASSLEMEENTEAFF
.,TRBV10-3,TRBJ2-1,CAISESSGDEQFF
.,TRBV6-2/TRBV6-3,TRBJ2-1,CASSYSMSSYNEQFF
.,TRBV4-1,TRBJ1-5,CASSHPLGQGTRNQPQHF
.,TRBV15,TRBJ2-1,CATSRGGGGSSVVRRQFF
.,TRBV4-3,TRBJ2-7,CASSQVEGQGGEQYF
.,TRBV6-2/TRBV6-3,TRBJ1-2,CASSPRLVHGYTF
.,TRBV7-2,TRBJ2-5,CASSLGNRGRETQYF
.,TRBV7-2,TRBJ1-4,CASSLAGQGYEKLFF
.,TRBV5-4,TRBJ1-1,CASSIPTGDYTEAFF
.,TRBV12-3/TRBV12-4,TRBJ1-1,CASNRQGNTEAFF
.,TRBV7-8,TRBJ2-7,CASSLEEVSYEQYF
.,TRBV6-6,TRBJ2-1,CASRSETSGAEQFF
.,TRBV25-1,TRBJ1-2,CASSGPWGGESGYTF
few,TRBV2,TRBJ2-1,CASSGGLAERGNEQFF
.,TRBV6-6,TRBJ2-5,CASRGATQETQYF
.,TRBV24-1,TRBJ2-3,CATSDSGLAVTDTQYF
.,TRBV7-2,TRBJ2-1,CASSKQSGSSYNEQFF
.,TRBV30,TRBJ2-5,CAWRLLYGGGETQYF
.,TRBV6-5,TRBJ2-1,CASSYWQVPNLGEQFF
.,TRBV19,TRBJ1-5,CASSFGQGSQPQHF
once,TRBV18,TRBJ1-4,CASSPDRGSNEKLFF
once,TRBV30,TRBJ2-3,CACLGGATDTQYF
.,TRBV7-2,TRBJ2-2,CASSPQPPTGRNTGELFF
.,TRBV29-1,TRBJ2-4,CSERTTKTLAKNIQYF
.,TRBV10-3,TRBJ1-1,CAISERLAEAFF
.,TRBV3-1/TRBV3-2,TRBJ1-3,CASSQARGTGTIYF
.,TRBV7-8,TRBJ1-6,CASSLGSNNSPLHF
.,TRBV12-3/TRBV12-4,TRBJ2-7,CASTTGFYEQYF
once,TRBV12-3/TRBV12-4,TRBJ1-2,CASSYGYGYTF
.,TRBV14,TRBJ2-2,CASSRRANTGELFF
.,TRBV27,TRBJ2-1,CASGAGGRNEQFF
.,TRBV30,TRBJ1-2,CAWSARRDYGYTF
.,TRBV12-5,TRBJ2-1,CASGPESTYNEQFF
.,TRBV9,TRBJ2-7,CASSTTSGSDEQYF
few,TRBV6-2/TRBV6-3,TRBJ2-5,CASSYRAGETQYF
.,TRBV13,TRBJ1-2,CASSPGGQGRNLRYGYTF
.,TRBV9,TRBJ1-1,CASSETGATQNTEAFF
.,TRBV5-4,TRBJ2-5,CASSRTGGIQETQYF
.,TRBV6-5,TRBJ2-1,CASSRGLGGSKQFF
.,TRBV10-3,TRBJ1-2,CAIRDGQGAGGYTF
.,TRBV30,TRBJ1-6,CACRSGSSYNSPLHF